This TCR beta chain was documented in a study of identical twins. CDR3 size: 15 residues. Germline CDR1 SGHTA, CDR2 FQGNSA. Between the trimmed V and J ends, which lost 2 bases and 2 bases, there was a span of 12 bases. Via MiXCR, TCRdb re-called the 5' RACE reads, giving one row per CDR3 protein. The sample has fewer than 900,000 distinct CDR3 sequences; 15% to 20% are singletons. This sample also appeared in a second study, on T cells expressing NK-cell markers.

The genes are TRBV7-2 and TRBJ2-5, with D possibly being TRBD1 (5 bases). Sequencing was performed on PBMCs. The clonotype was recovered from a woman younger than 35 in good health. CDR3 DNA sequence: TGTGCCAGCAGCTTAAGAGGAACAGGACAAGAGACCCAGTACTTC. The encoded protein is CASSLRGTGQETQYF.